The 13 T cell receptor beta chains given below trace back to one sample, sequenced in a study of T-cell reconstitution after alpha-beta-depleted transplantation in children. The TCRbeta library incorporated unique molecular identifiers. MiXCR, run by TCRdb on the PCR reads, gives a single entry per CDR3 protein. The sample consists of 65,000 to 70,000 distinct CDR3 sequences, roughly 5% of them appearing once. The specimen was PBMCs, mostly from graft donor cells, collected 180 days after TCRalphabeta/CD19-depleted stem cell transplant. The receptors were gathered from a boy in the first two years of life who had a stem cell transplant for acute myeloid leukemia, so the T cells may come from the graft donor.

This clonotype was seen repeatedly, ten times or more. This chain connects TRBV2 to TRBJ2-5, with 7 bases that match TRBD2. Germline CDR1 is SNHLY and CDR2 is FYNNEI. V lost 8 bases, J lost 2 bases, and 2 bases stayed unmatched. The CDR3 totals 12 residues. CDR3 DNA sequence: TGTGCCAGCCTAGCGGCTCAAGAGACCCAGTACTTC. This translates into CASLAAQETQYF. Complete variable domain (other parts from reference TRBV2 and TRBJ2-5): EPEVTQTPSHQVTQMGQEVILRCVPISNHLYFYWYRQILGQKVEFLVSFYNNEISEKSEIFDDQFSVERPDGSNFTLKIRSTKLEDSAMYFCASLAAQETQYFGPGTRLLVL.

This clonotype has at least ten counts. The chain links TRBV18 to TRBJ2-1; maybe TRBD2 (6 bases). Trimming took off 4 bases at V and 0 bases at J, with 10 bases between the two ends. The CDR3 loop spans 15 amino acids. From germline, CDR1 is KGHSH and CDR2 LQKENI. The CDR3 protein is CASSRDSGSYNEQFF. In nucleotides, the CDR3 is TGTGCCAGCTCACGGGACTCTGGCTCCTACAATGAGCAGTTCTTC.

The sample holds many counts of this clonotype. This rearrangement joins TRBV12-5 to TRBJ2-4; D possibly corresponds to TRBD2 (5 bases). Germline loops: CDR1 LGHNT, CDR2 FRNRAP. The CDR3 has 16 residues. Deletions cut 0 bases from V and 1 base from J, with 10 bases between. The CDR3 DNA reads as TGTGCTAGTGGTTTGGTCCAGTTAGCGGCCAAAAACATTCAGTACTTC. This codes for CASGLVQLAAKNIQYF.

The chain uses TRBV2 and TRBJ1-1, with D unclear. Per germline, CDR1 SNHLY and CDR2 FYNNEI. The CDR3 is made up of 13 amino acids. The CDR3 DNA reads TGTACCATCAGTTTACGGGGGAACACTGAAGCTTTCTTT. This gives the protein CTISLRGNTEAFF.

In this sample, this clonotype turned up many times. V usage is TRBV12-3 or TRBV12-4 and J usage is TRBJ2-3; 14 bases are a match to TRBD2. V gave up 6 bases and J gave up 11 bases; unmatched junction bases: 1. CDR3 length: 12 residues. The CDR3 DNA sequence: TGTGCCAGCAGCGGACTAGCGGGAGGGCAGTATTTT. It is translated as CASSGLAGGQYF.

Turning to this clonotype: A read error is possible here, since a much larger clone lies one base away. The CDR3, as DNA: TGCGCCAGCAGCTTGTCCTCGACTGCGTACACACATACGCAGTATTTT. Translating gives CASSLSSTAYTHTQYF. The V and J genes are TRBV5-1 and TRBJ2-3; D not certain. CDR1 SGHRS and CDR2 YFSETQ come from the germline V gene. This CDR3 is 16 amino acids long.

This clonotype occurred many times. The chain joins TRBV7-2 to TRBJ1-2, with TRBD1 matching over 8 bases. The CDR3 is 15 amino acids. The junction had 9 bases not matched to a gene; V was cut back by 5 bases and J by 4 bases. Per germline, CDR1 SGHTA and CDR2 FQGNSA. CDR3: CASSTMGQVGYGYTF. In nucleotides, the CDR3 is TGTGCCAGCAGCACCATGGGACAGGTTGGCTATGGCTACACCTTC. The full variable domain, with the rest looked up from reference TRBV7-2 and TRBJ1-2, is GAGVSQSPSNKVTEKGKDVELRCDPISGHTALYWYRQSLGQGLEFLIYFQGNSAPDKSGLPSDRFSAERTGGSVSTLTIQRTQQEDSAVYLCASSTMGQVGYGYTFGSGTRLTVV.

This clonotype was seen ten or more times. J is TRBJ2-5 and V is TRBV11-2, with D possibly being TRBD1 or TRBD2 (5 bases each). The germline gives CDR1 SGHAT, CDR2 FQNNGV. The CDR3 is 15 amino acids. V gave up 3 bases and J gave up 5 bases, with 16 bases separating them. The CDR3 DNA reads as TGTGCCAGCAGCTTGGGCCCGAGAGGGGCTGAGACCCAGTACTTC. Residues: CASSLGPRGAETQYF. Full variable domain (rest looked up from reference TRBV11-2 and TRBJ2-5): EAGVAQSPRYKIIEKRQSVAFWCNPISGHATLYWYQQILGQGPKLLIQFQNNGVVDDSQLPKDRFSAERLKGVDSTLKIQPAKLEDSAVYLCASSLGPRGAETQYFGPGTRLLVL.

This clonotype was seen at least ten times. The CDR3 nucleotides read TGTGCCAGCTCGCTAGCGGCCTCCTACGAGCAGTACGTC. Protein: CASSLAASYEQYV. The rearrangement joins TRBV2 to TRBJ2-7; 7 bases align to TRBD2. The length of the CDR3 is 13 residues. Trimming cost V 8 bases and J 0 bases; bases outside gene matches: 4. The germline CDR1 and CDR2 sequences are SNHLY and FYNNEI.

This clonotype was observed many times. The CDR3 sequence: CSARDQRESYEQYF. In DNA form, the CDR3 reads TGCAGTGCTAGAGATCAAAGGGAAAGCTACGAGCAGTACTTC. The V gene is TRBV20-1, the J gene TRBJ2-7; D is unresolved. With 0 bases removed from V and 3 bases from J, the gap between germline ends came to 12 bases. This CDR3 contains 14 residues. Per germline, CDR1 DFQATT and CDR2 SNEGSKA (reference sequence).

This clonotype was observed many times. The rearrangement uses TRBV7-2 and TRBJ2-4, with D maybe TRBD2 (5 bases). CDR3 length: 15 amino acids. Germline loops: CDR1 SGHTA, CDR2 FQGNSA. V lost 0 bases to trimming and J lost 6 bases, with 12 bases between them. The DNA for the CDR3 is TGTGCCAGCAGCTTAGCGGTGCGGGTGCGAAACATTCAGTACTTC. This codes for CASSLAVRVRNIQYF.

This clonotype was counted ten times or more. The chain couples TRBV20-1 to TRBJ2-7; TRBD1 matches at 7 bases. The J segment lost 0 bases and the V segment lost 3 bases, leaving 2 bases of the junction unmatched. The CDR3 has 13 amino acids. Germline CDR1 and CDR2: DFQATT and SNEGSKA (reference sequence). For the CDR3, the DNA is TGCAGTGCTAGGGGGACAGCCTCCTACGAGCAGTACTTC. Translating it yields CSARGTASYEQYF.

In its sample, this clonotype was seen many times. CDR3 coding DNA: TGTGCCACCACAAGCGGACCGAACACCGGGGAGCTGTTTTTT. Its translation is CATTSGPNTGELFF. The chain has TRBV6-1 and TRBJ2-2, with a tentative D call TRBD2 (5 bases). Germline V CDR1 and CDR2: MNHNS, SASEGT. The ends were cut back, 10 bases at V and 0 bases at J, with 12 bases in the middle. This CDR3 spans 14 amino acids.